Listed below are T cell receptor beta chains from one sample, sequenced in a study of T cell responses to AZD1222 COVID-19 vaccine. Libraries were prepared by immunoSEQ multiplex PCR; TCRdb keeps only in-frame clonotypes and omits some of them. Seen here are tens of thousands of clones, about 83% observed once, and the top ten hold 11%. The material was peripheral blood, obtained 28 days after the second AZD1222 dose. These receptors came from an adult who received the AZD1222 COVID-19 vaccine. Both conserved end residues are part of each CDR3. Each record gives: J gene, clone size, D gene, V gene, CDR3 length, CDR3 DNA, CDR3 protein. D genes are given only for firm matches. The listing skips clone size in some rows; elsewhere it reads once, few, many or a size class.

J: TRBJ2-7; size: once; D: .; V: TRBV7-8; length: 11; DNA: TGTGCCAGCAGCCCCTCCTACGAGCAGTACTTC; CDR3: CASSPSYEQYF
J: TRBJ2-1; size: .; D: TRBD2; V: TRBV7-3; length: 18; DNA: TGTGCCAGCAGCATCACCGGGACTAGCAGCAGCTCCTACAATGAGCAGTTCTTC; CDR3: CASSITGTSSSSYNEQFF
J: TRBJ2-7; size: .; D: .; V: TRBV6-5; length: 14; DNA: TGTGCCAGCAGTTACTCGTTACGCTTCTACGAGCAGTACTTC; CDR3: CASSYSLRFYEQYF
J: TRBJ2-5; size: .; D: .; V: TRBV28; length: 10; DNA: TGTGCCAGCAGTTCCATTTCCCAGTACTTC; CDR3: CASSSISQYF
J: TRBJ1-2; size: few; D: .; V: TRBV4-3; length: 15; DNA: TGCGCCAGCAGCCAAGCCGTATCAGGGGAGCTCGGCTACACCTTC; CDR3: CASSQAVSGELGYTF
J: TRBJ1-5; size: .; D: .; V: TRBV15; length: 16; DNA: TGTGCCACCAGGGGATCCGGACCCTATAGCAATCAGCCCCAGCATTTT; CDR3: CATRGSGPYSNQPQHF
J: TRBJ1-5; size: .; D: .; V: TRBV4-3; length: 17; DNA: TGCGCCAGCAGCCAAGACGCCGGGACGGGTACCAATCAGCCCCAGCATTTT; CDR3: CASSQDAGTGTNQPQHF
J: TRBJ1-1; size: .; D: .; V: TRBV30; length: 12; DNA: TGTGCCTGGAGTGTACAGGGCAATGAAGCTTTCTTT; CDR3: CAWSVQGNEAFF
J: TRBJ2-5; size: .; D: .; V: TRBV6-5; length: 15; DNA: TGTGCCAGCAGTACGACGGGACGGTGGGGGGAGACCCAGTACTTC; CDR3: CASSTTGRWGETQYF
J: TRBJ1-1; size: .; D: .; V: TRBV19; length: 10; DNA: TGTGCCAGTACAGGCACTGAAGCTTTCTTT; CDR3: CASTGTEAFF
J: TRBJ1-3; size: .; D: .; V: TRBV7-2; length: 14; DNA: TGTGCCAGCAGTTCAGGGTACTCTGGAAACACCATATATTTT; CDR3: CASSSGYSGNTIYF
J: TRBJ1-2; size: once; D: .; V: TRBV7-2; length: 14; DNA: TGTGCCAGCAGCTCCCGGACTGATTCCTATGGCTACACCTTC; CDR3: CASSSRTDSYGYTF
J: TRBJ1-5; size: .; D: .; V: TRBV29-1; length: 13; DNA: TGCAGCGCGGTGGACAGTCAAATTCTAGCCCAGCATTTT; CDR3: CSAVDSQILAQHF
J: TRBJ1-1; size: .; D: TRBD1; V: TRBV11-1; length: 14; DNA: TGTGCCAGCAGCCTGCACAGGGGGAACACTGAAGCTTTCTTT; CDR3: CASSLHRGNTEAFF
J: TRBJ1-3; size: .; D: .; V: TRBV7-9; length: 18; DNA: TGTGCCAGCAGCCCTTGGGCCACGACAGGCCTCTCTGGAAACACCATATATTTT; CDR3: CASSPWATTGLSGNTIYF
J: TRBJ1-3; size: .; D: .; V: TRBV6-2/TRBV6-3; length: 12; DNA: TGTGCCAGCAGTTACTCGGGAAACACCATATATTTT; CDR3: CASSYSGNTIYF
J: TRBJ2-7; size: .; D: TRBD1; V: TRBV3-1/TRBV3-2; length: 15; DNA: TGTGCCAGCAGCCAAGGGGACAGGGATTTCTTGGAGCAGTACTTC; CDR3: CASSQGDRDFLEQYF
J: TRBJ1-3; size: .; D: .; V: TRBV6-5; length: 14; DNA: TGTGCCAGCAGGGCGGCCGGACTTAGGAACACCATATATTTT; CDR3: CASRAAGLRNTIYF
J: TRBJ1-3; size: .; D: .; V: TRBV4-2; length: 19; DNA: TGTGCCAGCAGCCCAAAGGTCGAGGACAGAACGTACTCTGGAAACACCATATATTTT; CDR3: CASSPKVEDRTYSGNTIYF
J: TRBJ1-2; size: .; D: TRBD1; V: TRBV6-2/TRBV6-3; length: 13; DNA: TGTGCCAGCAGTGACGGACAGGGTGATGGCTACACCTTC; CDR3: CASSDGQGDGYTF
J: TRBJ1-1; size: .; D: .; V: TRBV18; length: 16; DNA: TGTGCCAGCTCACCACCGATGGGGCGGGGATACACTGAAGCTTTCTTT; CDR3: CASSPPMGRGYTEAFF
J: TRBJ1-5; size: .; D: .; V: TRBV6-5; length: 13; DNA: TGTGCCAGCAGGGTGGAAATCAATCAGCCCCAGCATTTT; CDR3: CASRVEINQPQHF
J: TRBJ1-3; size: .; D: .; V: TRBV7-2; length: 14; DNA: TGTGCCAGCAGCCCACCCCAATCTGGAAACACCATATATTTT; CDR3: CASSPPQSGNTIYF
J: TRBJ1-2; size: .; D: .; V: TRBV6-2/TRBV6-3; length: 14; DNA: TGTGCCAGCAGCCACCCGGGACGATACTATGGCTACACCTTC; CDR3: CASSHPGRYYGYTF
J: TRBJ1-5; size: .; D: .; V: TRBV5-4; length: 16; DNA: TGTGCCAGCAGCCCGGGGGGAGGCGATAGCAATCAGCCCCAGCATTTT; CDR3: CASSPGGGDSNQPQHF
J: TRBJ2-5; size: .; D: TRBD1; V: TRBV5-8; length: 17; DNA: TGTGCCAGCAGCTTCGGTGGGACAGGGGGCATCCAAGAGACCCAGTACTTC; CDR3: CASSFGGTGGIQETQYF
J: TRBJ2-2; size: .; D: .; V: TRBV5-8; length: 16; DNA: TGTGCCAGCAGCTTGAGGATGGGCCTGGGTTCCGGGGAGCTGTTTTTT; CDR3: CASSLRMGLGSGELFF
J: TRBJ2-7; size: .; D: .; V: TRBV7-2; length: 12; DNA: TGTGCCAGCAGCTTAGTTCCCCACGAGCAGTACTTC; CDR3: CASSLVPHEQYF
J: TRBJ1-4; size: .; D: TRBD1; V: TRBV5-1; length: 15; DNA: TGCGCCAGCAGCAGGCAATCCGGGACAGATGAAAAACTGTTTTTT; CDR3: CASSRQSGTDEKLFF
J: TRBJ2-1; size: few; D: .; V: TRBV7-9; length: 15; DNA: TGTGCCAGCAGTGGGAGGTTTAGCTCCTACAATGAGCAGTTCTTC; CDR3: CASSGRFSSYNEQFF
J: TRBJ2-1; size: .; D: .; V: TRBV18; length: 13; DNA: TGTGCCAGCTCAGTACAGGGTGTAGATGAGCAGTTCTTC; CDR3: CASSVQGVDEQFF
J: TRBJ2-1; size: .; D: TRBD2; V: TRBV27; length: 18; DNA: TGTGCCAGCAGTACTAGGAGGACTAGCGGGATCTCCTACAATGAGCAGTTCTTC; CDR3: CASSTRRTSGISYNEQFF
J: TRBJ1-2; size: .; D: .; V: TRBV28; length: 12; DNA: TGTGCCAGCAGCCTGTCAAGGTATGGCTACACCTTC; CDR3: CASSLSRYGYTF
J: TRBJ1-2; size: .; D: .; V: TRBV7-2; length: 15; DNA: TGTGCCAGCAGCTTAGCGGGTTGGGGAAACTATGGCTACACCTTC; CDR3: CASSLAGWGNYGYTF
J: TRBJ1-1; size: .; D: TRBD1; V: TRBV29-1; length: 15; DNA: TGCAGCGCACTGCGGGACAGGGGTCATGTCACTGAAGCTTTCTTT; CDR3: CSALRDRGHVTEAFF
J: TRBJ2-7; size: .; D: TRBD1; V: TRBV29-1; length: 14; DNA: TGCAGCGCCAAAGGGGACAGGGGGGCCTACGAGCAGTACTTC; CDR3: CSAKGDRGAYEQYF